This T cell receptor (beta chain) emerged from a study of post-analysis software for immune sequencing data. Study summary: Relapsing-remitting, secondary progressive and progressive-relapsing multiple sclerosis courses were included. Study-wide findings and caveats: Relative to controls, patients with multiple sclerosis showed significantly lower normalized Chao1 diversity. Four or five TRBV segments were significantly more frequent in patients than in controls. TRBV5-6, TRBV5-1 and TRBV20-1 were among these segments. Samples sharing a preparation batch grouped tightly together when assessed by F measure.

CDR3 length: 15 residues. Unmatched junction bases numbered 7, after V lost 3 bases and J lost 5 bases. Germline V gives CDR1 SGHRS, CDR2 YFSETQ. Libraries were made from TCR beta cDNA, and they carried unique molecular identifiers. TCRdb called the PCR reads again in MiXCR, with one record for every CDR3 protein. The profile shows roughly 620,000 distinct CDR3 sequences, 40% to 50% of them singletons. As to this clonotype: As yet, its antigen is unknown.

Sequences were obtained from blood. The source is a girl aged 10-17 years with multiple sclerosis. The chain couples TRBV5-1 to TRBJ2-5; 10 nucleotides line up with TRBD1. The CDR3 DNA is TGCGCCAGCAGCTGGTCGACAGGGGGCAAGGAGACCCAGTACTTC. It encodes CASSWSTGGKETQYF.